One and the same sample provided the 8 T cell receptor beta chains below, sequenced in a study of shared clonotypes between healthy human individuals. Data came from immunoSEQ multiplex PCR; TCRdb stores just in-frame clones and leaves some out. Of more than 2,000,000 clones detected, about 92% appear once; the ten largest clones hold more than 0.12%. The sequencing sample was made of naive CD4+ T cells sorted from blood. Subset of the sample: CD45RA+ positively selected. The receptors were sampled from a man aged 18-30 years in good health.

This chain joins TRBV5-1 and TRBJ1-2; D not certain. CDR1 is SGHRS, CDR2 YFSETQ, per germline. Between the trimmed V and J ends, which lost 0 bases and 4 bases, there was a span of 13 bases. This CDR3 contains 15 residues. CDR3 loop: CASSLEPGPGYGYTF. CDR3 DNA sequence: TGCGCCAGCAGCTTGGAGCCAGGCCCGGGCTATGGCTACACCTTC.

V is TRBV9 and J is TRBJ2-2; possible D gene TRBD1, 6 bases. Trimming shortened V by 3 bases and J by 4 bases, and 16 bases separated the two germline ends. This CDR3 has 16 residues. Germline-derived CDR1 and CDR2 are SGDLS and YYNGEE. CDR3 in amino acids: CASSGQTGTITGELFF. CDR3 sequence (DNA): TGTGCCAGCAGCGGTCAGACCGGGACAATCACCGGGGAGCTGTTTTTT.

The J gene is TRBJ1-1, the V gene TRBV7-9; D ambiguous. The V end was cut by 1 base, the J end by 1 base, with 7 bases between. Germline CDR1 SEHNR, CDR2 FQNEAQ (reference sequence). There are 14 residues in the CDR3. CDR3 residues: CASSLGPTNTEAFF. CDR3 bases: TGTGCCAGCAGCTTAGGACCCACGAACACTGAAGCTTTCTTT.

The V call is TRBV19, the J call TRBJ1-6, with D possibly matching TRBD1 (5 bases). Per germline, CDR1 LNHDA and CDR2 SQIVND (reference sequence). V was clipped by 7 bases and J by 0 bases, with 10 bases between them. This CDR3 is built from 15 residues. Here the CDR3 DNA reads TGTGCCAGTACAAGACAGAGCTCCTATAATTCACCCCTCCACTTT. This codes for CASTRQSSYNSPLHF.

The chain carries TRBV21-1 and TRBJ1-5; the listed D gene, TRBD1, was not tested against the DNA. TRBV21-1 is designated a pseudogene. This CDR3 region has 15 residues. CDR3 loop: CASSIKDRENQPQHF. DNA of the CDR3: TGTGCCAGCAGCATAAAGGACAGAGAAAATCAGCCCCAGCATTTT.

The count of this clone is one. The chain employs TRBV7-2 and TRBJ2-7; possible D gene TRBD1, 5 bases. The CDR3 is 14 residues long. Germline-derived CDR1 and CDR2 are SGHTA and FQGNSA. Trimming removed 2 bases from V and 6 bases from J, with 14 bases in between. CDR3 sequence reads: CASSLRQGELEQYF. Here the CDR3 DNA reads TGTGCCAGCAGCTTAAGGCAGGGTGAGCTCGAGCAGTACTTC. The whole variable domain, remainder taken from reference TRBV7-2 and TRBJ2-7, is GAGVSQSPSNKVTEKGKDVELRCDPISGHTALYWYRQSLGQGLEFLIYFQGNSAPDKSGLPSDRFSAERTGGSVSTLTIQRTQQEDSAVYLCASSLRQGELEQYFGPGTRLTVT.

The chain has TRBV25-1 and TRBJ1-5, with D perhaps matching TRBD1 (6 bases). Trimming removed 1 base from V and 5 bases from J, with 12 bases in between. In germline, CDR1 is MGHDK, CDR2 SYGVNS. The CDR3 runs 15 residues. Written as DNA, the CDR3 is TGTGCCAGCAGTGAATCGTCAGGGGCCCATCAGCCCCAGCATTTT. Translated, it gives CASSESSGAHQPQHF.

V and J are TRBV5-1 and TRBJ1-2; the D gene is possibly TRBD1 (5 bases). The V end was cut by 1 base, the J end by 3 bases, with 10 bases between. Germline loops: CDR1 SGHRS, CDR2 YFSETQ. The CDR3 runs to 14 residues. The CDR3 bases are TGCGCCAGCAGCTTGACAGGTTCAGACTATGGCTACACCTTC. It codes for CASSLTGSDYGYTF.